The clone carrying this TCR beta chain was seen a few times. Its antigen remains unidentified. This entry belongs to a study of vaccination and CD4 T cells after COVID-19. Indicated treatment: roughly 11-day PBMC culture with coronavirus spike peptide pools or control peptides (ViraFEST assay). Once obtained from cultured CD4+ T cells, the DNA was sequenced using the Oncomine TCR Beta short-read assay. Via MiXCR, TCRdb re-called the PCR reads, giving one row per CDR3 protein. The repertoire holds some 5,300 distinct CDR3 sequences, with 35% to 45% as singletons. From germline, CDR1 is DFQATT and CDR2 SNEGSKA (reference sequence). This CDR3 spans 11 amino acids. Trimming took off 2 bases at V and 12 bases at J, with 11 bases between the two ends.

The receptor's source is a human donor who had recovered from COVID-19. The sequenced sample consisted of CD4+ T cells from blood, cultured in vitro. The chain recombines TRBV20-1 with TRBJ2-1; no firm D call. The chain's CDR3 is CSARSMGVQFF. The CDR3 coding sequence is TGCAGTGCTAGATCCATGGGTGTGCAGTTCTTC.